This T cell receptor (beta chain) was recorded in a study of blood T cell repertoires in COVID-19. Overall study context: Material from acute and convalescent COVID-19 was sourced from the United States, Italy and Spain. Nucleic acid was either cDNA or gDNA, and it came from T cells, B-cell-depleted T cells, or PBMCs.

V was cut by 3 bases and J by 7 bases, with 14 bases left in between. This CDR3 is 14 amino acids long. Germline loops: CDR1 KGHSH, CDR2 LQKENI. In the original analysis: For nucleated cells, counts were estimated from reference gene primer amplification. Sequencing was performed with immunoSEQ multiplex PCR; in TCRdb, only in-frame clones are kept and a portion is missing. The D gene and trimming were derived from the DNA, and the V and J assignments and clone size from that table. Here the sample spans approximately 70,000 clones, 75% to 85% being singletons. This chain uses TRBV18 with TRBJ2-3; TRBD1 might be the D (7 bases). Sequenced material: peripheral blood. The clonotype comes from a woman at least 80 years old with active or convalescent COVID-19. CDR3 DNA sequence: TGTGCCAGCTCACCGGGGCAGGGGGGAAATACGCAGTATTTT. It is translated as CASSPGQGGNTQYF.